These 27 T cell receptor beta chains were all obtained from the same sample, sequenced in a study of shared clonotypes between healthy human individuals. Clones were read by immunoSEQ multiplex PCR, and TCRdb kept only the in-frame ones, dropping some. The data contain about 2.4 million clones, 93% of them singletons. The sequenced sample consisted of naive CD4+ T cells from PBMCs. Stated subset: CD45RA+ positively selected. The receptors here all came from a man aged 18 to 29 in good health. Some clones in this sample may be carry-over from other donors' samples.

CDR3 DNA sequence: TGTGCCAGCAGCTCACTTCCCCGATCAAACACCATATATTTT. This codes for CASSSLPRSNTIYF. The chain uses TRBV9 and TRBJ1-3; D is unclear. Germline CDR1 reads SGDLS; CDR2 reads YYNGEE. The V end lost 4 bases, the J end lost 6 bases, and 14 bases lay between the germline ends. CDR3 length: 14 residues.

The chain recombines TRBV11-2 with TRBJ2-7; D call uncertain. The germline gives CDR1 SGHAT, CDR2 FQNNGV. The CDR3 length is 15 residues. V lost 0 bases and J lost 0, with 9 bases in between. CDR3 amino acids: CASSLDYSLSYEQYF. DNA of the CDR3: TGTGCCAGCAGCTTAGATTACAGCCTCTCCTACGAGCAGTACTTC.

This CDR3 reads CATSRGGGLKGYTQYF. CDR3 DNA: TGTGCCACCAGCAGAGGTGGCGGACTTAAGGGATATACGCAGTATTTT. The chain has TRBV15 and TRBJ2-3; D is perhaps TRBD2 (5 bases). With 1 base removed from V and 7 bases from J, the gap between germline ends came to 18 bases. The CDR3 runs to 16 residues. Looked up from germline, CDR1 is LNHNV and CDR2 is YYDKDF (reference sequence).

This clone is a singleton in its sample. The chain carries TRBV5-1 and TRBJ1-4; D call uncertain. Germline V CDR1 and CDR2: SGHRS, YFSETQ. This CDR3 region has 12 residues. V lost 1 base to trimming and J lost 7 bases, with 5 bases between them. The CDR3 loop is CASSLQGEKLFF. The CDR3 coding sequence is TGCGCCAGCAGCTTGCAAGGTGAAAAACTGTTTTTT.

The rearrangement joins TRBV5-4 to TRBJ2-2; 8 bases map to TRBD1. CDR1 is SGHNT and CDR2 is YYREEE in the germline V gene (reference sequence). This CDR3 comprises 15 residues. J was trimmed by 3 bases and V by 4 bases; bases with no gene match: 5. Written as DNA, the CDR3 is TGTGCCAGCAGCCTTACGACAGGGGACACCGGGGAGCTGTTTTTT. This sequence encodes CASSLTTGDTGELFF.

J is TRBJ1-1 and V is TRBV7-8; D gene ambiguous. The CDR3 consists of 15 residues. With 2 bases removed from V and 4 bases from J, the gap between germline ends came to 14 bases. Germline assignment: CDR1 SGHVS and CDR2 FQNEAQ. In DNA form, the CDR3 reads TGTGCCAGCAGCTTACTATCTGGCGTGGGCACTGAAGCTTTCTTT. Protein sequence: CASSLLSGVGTEAFF.

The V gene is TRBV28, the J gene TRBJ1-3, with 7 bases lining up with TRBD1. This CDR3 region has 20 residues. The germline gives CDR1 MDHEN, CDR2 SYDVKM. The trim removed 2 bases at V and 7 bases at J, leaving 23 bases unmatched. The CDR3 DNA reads TGTGCCAGCAGTTTAATCATGGCGCCGGTACAGGGGCTAGTGAGTAACACCATATATTTT. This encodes CASSLIMAPVQGLVSNTIYF.

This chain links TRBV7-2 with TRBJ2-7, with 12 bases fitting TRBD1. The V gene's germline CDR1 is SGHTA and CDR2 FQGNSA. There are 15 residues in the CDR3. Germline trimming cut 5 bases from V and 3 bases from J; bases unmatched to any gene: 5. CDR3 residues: CASSAGQGANYEQYF. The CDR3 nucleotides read TGTGCCAGCAGCGCGGGACAGGGGGCGAACTACGAGCAGTACTTC.

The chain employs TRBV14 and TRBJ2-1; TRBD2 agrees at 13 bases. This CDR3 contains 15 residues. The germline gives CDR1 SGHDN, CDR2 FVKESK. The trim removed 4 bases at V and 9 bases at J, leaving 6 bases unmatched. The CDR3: CASSRGLAGVFEQFF. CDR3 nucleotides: TGTGCCAGCAGCCGAGGACTAGCGGGAGTTTTTGAGCAGTTCTTC.

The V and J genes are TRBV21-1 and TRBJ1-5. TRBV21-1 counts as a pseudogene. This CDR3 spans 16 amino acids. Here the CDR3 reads CASSRQTERIDQPQHF. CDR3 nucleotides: TGTGCCAGCAGCAGGCAGACTGAAAGAATTGATCAGCCCCAGCATTTT.

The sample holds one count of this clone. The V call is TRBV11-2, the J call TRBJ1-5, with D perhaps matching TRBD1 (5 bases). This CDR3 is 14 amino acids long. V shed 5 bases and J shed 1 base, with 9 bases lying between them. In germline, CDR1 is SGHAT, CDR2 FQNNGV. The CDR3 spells CASSRGVSNQPQHF. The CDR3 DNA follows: TGTGCCAGCAGCCGGGGGGTCAGCAATCAGCCCCAGCATTTT.

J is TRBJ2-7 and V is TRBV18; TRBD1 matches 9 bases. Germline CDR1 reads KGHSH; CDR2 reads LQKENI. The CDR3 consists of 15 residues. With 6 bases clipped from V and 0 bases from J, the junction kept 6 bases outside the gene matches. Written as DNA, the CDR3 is TGTGCCAGCTCCACCGGGACAGGGAGCTCCTACGAGCAGTACTTC. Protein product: CASSTGTGSSYEQYF.

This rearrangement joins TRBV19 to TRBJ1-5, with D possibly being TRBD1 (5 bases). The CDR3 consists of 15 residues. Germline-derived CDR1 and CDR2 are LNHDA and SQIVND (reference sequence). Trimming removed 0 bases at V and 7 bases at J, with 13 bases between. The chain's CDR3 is CASSIDRGFNQPQHF. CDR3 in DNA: TGTGCCAGTAGTATAGATAGGGGTTTCAACCAGCCCCAGCATTTT.

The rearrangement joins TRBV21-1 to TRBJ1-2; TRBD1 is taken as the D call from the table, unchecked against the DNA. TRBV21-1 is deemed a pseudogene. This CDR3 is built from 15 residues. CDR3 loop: CASSKVVRGGYGYTF. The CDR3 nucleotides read TGTGCCAGCAGCAAAGTCGTCAGGGGTGGCTATGGCTACACCTTC.

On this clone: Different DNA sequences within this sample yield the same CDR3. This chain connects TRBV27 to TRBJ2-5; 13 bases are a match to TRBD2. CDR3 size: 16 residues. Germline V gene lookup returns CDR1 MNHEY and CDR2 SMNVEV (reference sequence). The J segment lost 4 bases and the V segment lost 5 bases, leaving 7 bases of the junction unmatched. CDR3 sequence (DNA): TGTGCCAGCAGTCCCAGGACTAGCGGGAGCCCAGAGACCCAGTACTTC. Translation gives CASSPRTSGSPETQYF.

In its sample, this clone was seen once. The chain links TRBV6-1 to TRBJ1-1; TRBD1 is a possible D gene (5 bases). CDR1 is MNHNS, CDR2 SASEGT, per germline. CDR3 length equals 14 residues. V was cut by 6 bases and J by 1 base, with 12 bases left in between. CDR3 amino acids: CASRQTGTNTEAFF. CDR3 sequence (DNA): TGTGCCAGCAGGCAGACGGGGACGAACACTGAAGCTTTCTTT.

For the CDR3, the DNA is TGTGCCAGCAGCTTGGGGCAGGGGACTGAGACCCAGTACTTC. Amino acids: CASSLGQGTETQYF. This chain connects TRBV11-3 to TRBJ2-5; D assignment may be TRBD1 or TRBD2 (6 bases each). Germline loops: CDR1 SGHNT, CDR2 YENEEA. The ends were cut back, 3 bases at V and 5 bases at J, with 13 bases in the middle. The CDR3 runs to 14 residues. The entire variable domain, with the rest obtained from reference TRBV11-3 and TRBJ2-5, is as follows: EAGVVQSPRYKIIEKKQPVAFWCNPISGHNTLYWYLQNLGQGPELLIRYENEEAVDDSQLPKDRFSAERLKGVDSTLKIQPAELGDSAVYLCASSLGQGTETQYFGPGTRLLVL.

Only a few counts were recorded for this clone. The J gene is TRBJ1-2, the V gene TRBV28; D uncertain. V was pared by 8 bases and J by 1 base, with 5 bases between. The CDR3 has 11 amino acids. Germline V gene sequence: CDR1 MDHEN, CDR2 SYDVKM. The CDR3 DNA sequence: TGTGCCAGCGTCGGTAACTATGGCTACACCTTC. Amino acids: CASVGNYGYTF.

In DNA, the CDR3 is TGTGCCAGTAGTATAATAGGGGTTGGCAATCAGCCCCAGCATTTT. Amino acids: CASSIIGVGNQPQHF. The chain has TRBV19 and TRBJ1-5, with TRBD1 as a possible D gene (5 bases). The V gene's germline CDR1 is LNHDA and CDR2 SQIVND (reference sequence). This CDR3 contains 15 residues. V shed 2 bases and J shed 2 bases, with 10 bases lying between them.

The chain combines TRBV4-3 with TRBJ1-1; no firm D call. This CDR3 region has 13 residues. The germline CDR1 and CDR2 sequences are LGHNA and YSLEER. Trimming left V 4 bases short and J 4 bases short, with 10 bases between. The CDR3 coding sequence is TGCGCCAGCAGCCCCGTCGGCAGCACTGAAGCTTTCTTT. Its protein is CASSPVGSTEAFF.

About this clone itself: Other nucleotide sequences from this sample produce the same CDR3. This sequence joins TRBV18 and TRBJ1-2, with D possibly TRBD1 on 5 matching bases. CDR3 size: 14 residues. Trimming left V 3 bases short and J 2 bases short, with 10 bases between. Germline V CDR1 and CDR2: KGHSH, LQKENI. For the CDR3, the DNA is TGTGCCAGCTCACCCCAAGGGGCGAACTATGGCTACACCTTC. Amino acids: CASSPQGANYGYTF. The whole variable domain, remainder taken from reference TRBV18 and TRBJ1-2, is NAGVMQNPRHLVRRRGQEARLRCSPMKGHSHVYWYRQLPEEGLKFMVYLQKENIIDESGMPKERFSAEFPKEGPSILRIQQVVRGDSAAYFCASSPQGANYGYTFGSGTRLTVV.

The CDR3 sequence: CATSRSASGGVSYEQYF. DNA of the CDR3: TGTGCCACCAGCAGATCCGCAAGCGGGGGAGTCTCCTACGAGCAGTACTTC. The chain employs TRBV15 and TRBJ2-7; TRBD2 matches at 8 bases. With V trimmed by 2 bases and J by 0 bases, 9 bases remained unmatched. CDR1 and CDR2 (germline): LNHNV, YYDKDF (reference sequence). This CDR3 comprises 17 residues.

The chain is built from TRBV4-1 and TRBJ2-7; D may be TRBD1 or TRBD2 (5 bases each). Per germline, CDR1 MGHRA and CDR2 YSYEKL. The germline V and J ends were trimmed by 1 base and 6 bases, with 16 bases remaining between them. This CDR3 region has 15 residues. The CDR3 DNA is TGCGCCAGCAGCCAAGTTCCTTTGGGGGATGGCGAGCAGTACTTC. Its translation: CASSQVPLGDGEQYF.

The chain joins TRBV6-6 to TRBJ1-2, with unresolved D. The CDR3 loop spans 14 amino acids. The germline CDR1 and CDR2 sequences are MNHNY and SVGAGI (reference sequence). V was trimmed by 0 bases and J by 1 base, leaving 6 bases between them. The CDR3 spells CASSYSEGNYGYTF. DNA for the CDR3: TGTGCCAGCAGTTACTCAGAGGGTAACTATGGCTACACCTTC.

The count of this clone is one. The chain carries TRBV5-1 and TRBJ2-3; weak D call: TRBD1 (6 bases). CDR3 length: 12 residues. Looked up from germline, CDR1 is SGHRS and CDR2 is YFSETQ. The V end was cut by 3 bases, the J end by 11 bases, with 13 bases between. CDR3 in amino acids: CASSSGAPWQYF. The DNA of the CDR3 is TGCGCCAGCAGCTCAGGGGCCCCCTGGCAGTATTTT.

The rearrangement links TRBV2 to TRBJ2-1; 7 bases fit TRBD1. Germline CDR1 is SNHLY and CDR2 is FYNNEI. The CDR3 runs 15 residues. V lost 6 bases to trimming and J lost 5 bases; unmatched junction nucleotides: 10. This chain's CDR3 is CASSQWGTGDNEQFF. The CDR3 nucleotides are TGTGCCAGCAGCCAGTGGGGTACAGGGGACAATGAGCAGTTCTTC.

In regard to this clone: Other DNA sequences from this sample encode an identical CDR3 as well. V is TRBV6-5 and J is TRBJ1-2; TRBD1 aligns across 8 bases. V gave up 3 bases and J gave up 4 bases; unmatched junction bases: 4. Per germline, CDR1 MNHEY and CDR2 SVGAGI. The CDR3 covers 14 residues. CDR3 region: CASSYGTGGYGYTF. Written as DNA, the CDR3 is TGTGCCAGCAGTTATGGCACAGGGGGCTATGGCTACACCTTC.